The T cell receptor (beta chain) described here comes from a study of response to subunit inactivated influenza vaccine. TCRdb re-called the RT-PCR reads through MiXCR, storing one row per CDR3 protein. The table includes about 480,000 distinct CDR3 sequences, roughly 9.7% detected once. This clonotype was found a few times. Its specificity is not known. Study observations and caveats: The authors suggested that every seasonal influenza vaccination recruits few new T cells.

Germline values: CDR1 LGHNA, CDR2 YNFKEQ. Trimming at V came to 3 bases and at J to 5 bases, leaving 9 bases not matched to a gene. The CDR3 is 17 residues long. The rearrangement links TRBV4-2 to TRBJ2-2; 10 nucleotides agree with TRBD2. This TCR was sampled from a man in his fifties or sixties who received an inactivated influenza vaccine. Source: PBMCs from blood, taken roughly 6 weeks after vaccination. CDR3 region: CASSQENGLAVTGELFF. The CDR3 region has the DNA TGTGCCAGCAGCCAGGAGAACGGACTAGCGGTAACCGGGGAGCTGTTTTTT.